This T cell receptor (beta chain) was sequenced in a study of blood T cell repertoires in COVID-19. Background on the study: From T cells, B-cell-depleted T cells, or PBMCs came the material, which was cDNA or gDNA.

Methods used by the authors: For nucleated cells, counts were estimated from reference gene primer amplification. Profiling relied on immunoSEQ multiplex PCR, and the TCRdb table lists in-frame clones only, not all of them. For V, J and clone size, that table is used; D and trimming come from the DNA. The sample has around 310,000 clones, more than 75% seen once. This CDR3 spans 17 amino acids. V was clipped by 0 bases and J by 4 bases, with 15 bases between them. The germline gives CDR1 KGHSH, CDR2 LQKENI. This chain links TRBV18 with TRBJ1-4, with D possibly TRBD1 on 5 matching bases. The sequencing sample was made of peripheral blood. The sequence derives from a woman aged 45-60 years with active or convalescent COVID-19. The chain's CDR3 is CASSPPNGRASNEKLFF. The CDR3 nucleotides read TGTGCCAGCTCACCACCGAACGGCAGGGCTAGTAATGAAAAACTGTTTTTT.